This record looks at one T cell receptor beta chain sequence and its context. Its antigen is undetermined. The trim removed 1 base at V and 7 bases at J, leaving 10 bases unmatched. Germline V gene sequence: CDR1 SGDLS, CDR2 YYNGEE. The length of the CDR3 is 16 residues. This specimen comes from a study of Tregs in tolerant kidney transplant recipients. Unstimulated Tregs (CD4+CD25+CD127-) and CD4+CD25- non-Tregs were sorted from PBMCs. Findings and caveats of the study: Expanding Tregs on activated donor B cells appeared to best identify donor-specific TCRbeta clones. No direct test of biological reproducibility was done here.

Assay: immunoSEQ multiplex PCR; the TCRdb copy retains only in-frame clones and omits some. The table includes roughly 250,000 clones, around 81% detected once. Material for sequencing was CD4+ T cells from blood. The receptor comes from a human donor in good health. The chain links TRBV9 to TRBJ2-1; TRBD1 matches 8 bases. The CDR3 bases are TGTGCCAGCAGCGTATTAGGGGGACAGGAGAGAAATGAGCAGTTCTTC. It specifies CASSVLGGQERNEQFF.